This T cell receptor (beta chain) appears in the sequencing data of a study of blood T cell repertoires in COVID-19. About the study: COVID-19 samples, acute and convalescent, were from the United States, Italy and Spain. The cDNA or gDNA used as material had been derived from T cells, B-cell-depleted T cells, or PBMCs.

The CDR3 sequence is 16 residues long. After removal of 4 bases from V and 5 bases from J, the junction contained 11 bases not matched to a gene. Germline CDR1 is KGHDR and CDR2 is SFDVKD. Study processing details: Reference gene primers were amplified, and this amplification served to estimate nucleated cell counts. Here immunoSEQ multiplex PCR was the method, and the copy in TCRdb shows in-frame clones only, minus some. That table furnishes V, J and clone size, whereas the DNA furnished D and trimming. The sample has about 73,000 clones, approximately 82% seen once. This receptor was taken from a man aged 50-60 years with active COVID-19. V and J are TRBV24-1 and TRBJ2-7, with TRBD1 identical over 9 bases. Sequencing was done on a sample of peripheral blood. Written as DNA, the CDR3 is TGTGCCACCAGTGACGCCCGGGGACAGGGACCCCACGAGCAGTACTTC. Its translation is CATSDARGQGPHEQYF.